Presented here are 30 T cell receptor beta chains from one specimen sequenced in a study of shared clonotypes between healthy human individuals. The method was immunoSEQ multiplex PCR; TCRdb's version includes in-frame clones alone and lacks a portion of them. The data contain some 1.1 million clones, approximately 75% of them singletons. Sequences were obtained from memory CD4+ T cells from PBMCs. As to subset: CD45RA-negative fraction. All receptors derive from a man aged 18-30 years in good health. Some clones in this sample may be carry-over from other donors' samples.

Note on this clone: A much more abundant neighbour one base away suggests this may be a read error. Additional DNA sequences in this sample encode the identical CDR3. V and J are TRBV30 and TRBJ2-7; the D gene could be TRBD1 or TRBD2 (8 bases each). The CDR3 spans 15 residues. The germline V gene has CDR1 GTSNPN and CDR2 SVGIG (reference sequence). V was shortened by 2 bases and J by 7 bases, with 21 bases between the two germline ends. As DNA, the CDR3 is TGTGCCTGGAGTCGAGGACAGGGACTAGTGGAGGAGCAGTACTTC. Translating gives CAWSRGQGLVEEQYF.

This chain uses TRBV5-1 with TRBJ1-4, with D perhaps matching TRBD1 (6 bases). CDR3 length: 17 residues. V gave up 1 base and J gave up 0 bases, with 13 bases separating them. The germline V gene has CDR1 SGHRS and CDR2 YFSETQ. DNA for the CDR3: TGCGCCAGCAGCTTGACCAACAGGGTTTCAACTAATGAAAAACTGTTTTTT. Amino acid sequence: CASSLTNRVSTNEKLFF.

This sequence joins TRBV1 and TRBJ1-1. TRBV1 is recorded as a pseudogene. The CDR3 loop spans 14 amino acids. The DNA of the CDR3 is TGCACCAGCAGCCATCGAGGGAACGACGCTGAAGCTTTCTTT. It encodes CTSSHRGNDAEAFF.

This chain links TRBV4-3 with TRBJ2-2; 8 bases map to TRBD1. V gave up 1 base and J gave up 1 base; unmatched junction bases: 5. Germline loops: CDR1 LGHNA, CDR2 YSLEER. CDR3 length: 17 residues. The DNA for the CDR3 is TGCGCCAGCAGCCAAGGGGCCGGGACAGGGAACACCGGGGAGCTGTTTTTT. Protein: CASSQGAGTGNTGELFF.

With regard to this clone: A far larger clone is off by one base, so a read error is likely. The chain recombines TRBV25-1 with TRBJ2-1; D is unresolved. Trimming pared 4 bases from V and 6 bases from J, leaving 4 bases between. This CDR3 spans 11 amino acids. Germline V lookup: CDR1 MGHDK, CDR2 SYGVNS. The CDR3 loop is CASSASNEQFF. The CDR3 bases are TGTGCCAGCAGTGCTAGCAATGAGCAGTTCTTC.

This clone occurred a few times. The rearrangement uses TRBV30 and TRBJ1-2; D is ambiguous. Germline CDR1 reads GTSNPN; CDR2 reads SVGIG (reference sequence). Trimming stripped 0 bases from V and 4 bases from J, with 9 bases between. This CDR3 region has 13 residues. The CDR3 nucleotides read TGTGCCTGGAGTGTAACCCGACTCTATGGCTACACCTTC. Protein sequence: CAWSVTRLYGYTF.

The chain uses TRBV28 and TRBJ1-5; the D is unclear. This CDR3 spans 15 amino acids. The V end lost 3 bases, the J end lost 5 bases, and 14 bases lay between the germline ends. Per the germline V gene, CDR1 is MDHEN and CDR2 is SYDVKM. The CDR3 region is CASSLDGSSHQPQHF. As DNA, the CDR3 is TGTGCCAGCAGTTTGGACGGTTCCTCTCATCAGCCCCAGCATTTT.

The V call is TRBV30, the J call TRBJ1-3; D is possibly TRBD1 (5 bases). Germline V gene lookup returns CDR1 GTSNPN and CDR2 SVGIG (reference sequence). The germline V and J ends were trimmed by 2 bases and 0 bases, with 11 bases remaining between them. CDR3 size: 15 residues. CDR3 protein: CAWSSSGSSGNTIYF. Written as DNA, the CDR3 is TGTGCCTGGAGTTCCTCAGGGTCCTCTGGAAACACCATATATTTT.

The rearrangement uses TRBV13 and TRBJ1-5; 7 nucleotides line up with TRBD1. The V gene end was trimmed by 4 bases and the J gene end by 4 bases; junction bases not matched to a gene: 10. In germline, CDR1 is PRHDT, CDR2 FYEKMQ (reference sequence). This CDR3 is 16 amino acids long. The DNA of the CDR3 is TGTGCCAGCAGCTCCAGTCGACAGGGACGTAATCAGCCCCAGCATTTT. Amino acids: CASSSSRQGRNQPQHF.

This sequence joins TRBV28 and TRBJ2-4, with 10 positions matching TRBD2. The CDR3 is 18 residues long. V lost 9 bases and J lost 6; bases outside the gene matches: 20. The germline gives CDR1 MDHEN, CDR2 SYDVKM. Here the CDR3 DNA reads TGTGCCAGTTGGGGTGACCCGGTGATAGCGGGAGGCTTAAACATTCAGTACTTC. This codes for CASWGDPVIAGGLNIQYF.

With respect to this clone: The identical CDR3 is also encoded by other nucleotide sequences in the sample. The chain links TRBV6-1 to TRBJ1-1, with 7 nucleotides matching TRBD1. With 4 bases clipped from V and 1 base from J, the junction kept 3 bases outside the gene matches. The CDR3 totals 14 residues. CDR1 and CDR2 (germline): MNHNS, SASEGT. The CDR3 DNA is TGTGCCAGCAGTGGTTGGACAGGGAACACTGAAGCTTTCTTT. Translating it yields CASSGWTGNTEAFF.

As to this clone: The same CDR3 arises from other DNA sequences in this sample as well. J is TRBJ2-5 and V is TRBV10-2; TRBD2 matches at 12 bases. Unmatched junction bases numbered 8, after V lost 4 bases and J lost 5 bases. The CDR3 is 16 residues long. Germline lookup yields CDR1 WSHSY and CDR2 SAAADI. This CDR3 is CASSGLAGGRRETQYF. The CDR3 region has the DNA TGCGCCAGCAGTGGGCTAGCGGGAGGGCGGAGGGAGACCCAGTACTTC.

There are a few counts of this clone. Other nucleotide sequences from this sample produce the same CDR3. The gene calls are TRBV18 and TRBJ2-7; tentatively, D is TRBD1 (6 bases). Germline V gene lookup returns CDR1 KGHSH and CDR2 LQKENI. Trimming pared 3 bases from V and 3 bases from J, leaving 9 bases between. This CDR3 spans 13 amino acids. The CDR3 region is CASSPGARYEQYF. The CDR3 DNA reads as TGTGCCAGCTCACCGGGGGCCCGCTACGAGCAGTACTTC.

Points on this clone: The sample contains more than one DNA sequence encoding this CDR3. The chain has TRBV5-1 and TRBJ2-5, with D tentatively TRBD2 (5 bases). From germline, CDR1 is SGHRS and CDR2 YFSETQ. V dropped 3 bases and J dropped 2 bases, with 20 bases sitting between them. The CDR3 runs to 17 residues. In DNA, the CDR3 is TGCGCCAGCAGCTCCCCCGGGCTAGCAGACAATCAAGAGACCCAGTACTTC. It yields the protein CASSSPGLADNQETQYF.

On this clone: This sequence may be a read error, since a much larger clone differs from it by one base. The chain recombines TRBV27 with TRBJ1-5; TRBD1 matches at 9 bases. CDR1 and CDR2 (germline): MNHEY, SMNVEV (reference sequence). This CDR3 region has 14 residues. The CDR3 region has the DNA TGTGCCAGCCGAGGGACAGGGAGCAATCAGACCCAGCATTTT. Encoded protein: CASRGTGSNQTQHF.

There are many counts of this clone. Other DNA variants within this sample encode the same CDR3. V usage is TRBV6-5 and J usage is TRBJ1-1, with D perhaps matching TRBD1 (6 bases). Germline V gene data show CDR1 as MNHEY and CDR2 as SVGAGI. The CDR3 runs 15 residues. Deletions cut 5 bases from V and 0 bases from J, with 13 bases between. CDR3 nucleotide sequence: TGTGCCAGCAGTAAAAACAGGGACCTGAACACTGAAGCTTTCTTT. Its protein product is CASSKNRDLNTEAFF.

The chain has TRBV7-8 and TRBJ1-2, with 12 bases identical to TRBD1. V lost 5 bases to trimming and J lost 7 bases; unmatched junction nucleotides: 11. Per germline, CDR1 SGHVS and CDR2 FQNEAQ. The CDR3 totals 16 residues. The CDR3 reads CASSLGQGALSGGYTF. CDR3 nucleotides: TGTGCCAGCAGCCTGGGACAGGGGGCTTTATCGGGTGGCTACACCTTC. The complete variable domain, with remaining parts taken from reference TRBV7-8 and TRBJ1-2, reads GAGVSQSPRYKVAKRGQDVALRCDPISGHVSLFWYQQALGQGPEFLTYFQNEAQLDKSGLPSDRFFAERPEGSVSTLKIQRTQQEDSAVYLCASSLGQGALSGGYTFGSGTRLTVV.

The chain combines TRBV27 with TRBJ2-7; 11 nucleotides line up with TRBD2. Trimming took 3 bases from V and 3 from J; bases not matched to a gene: 4. Per germline, CDR1 MNHEY and CDR2 SMNVEV (reference sequence). The CDR3 spans 15 residues. The CDR3 DNA reads TGTGCCAGCAGTTTGGGCGGACTAGCGGGCTACGAGCAGTACTTC. It specifies CASSLGGLAGYEQYF.

A few counts support this clone. The chain links TRBV29-1 to TRBJ2-3, with 8 bases that match TRBD2. Trimming cost V 6 bases and J 0 bases; bases outside gene matches: 8. CDR1 is SQVTM, CDR2 ANQGSEA, per germline. This CDR3 is 15 amino acids long. The chain's CDR3 is CSVQPGRASTDTQYF. DNA of the CDR3: TGCAGCGTCCAACCCGGGAGGGCAAGCACAGATACGCAGTATTTT.

Of note for this clone: Other DNA sequences within the sample encode an identical CDR3. V usage is TRBV7-3 and J usage is TRBJ1-1; possible D gene TRBD1, 5 bases. The V and J ends lost 5 bases and 2 bases respectively, with 9 bases between them. This CDR3 spans 13 amino acids. The germline V gene encodes CDR1 SGHTA and CDR2 FQGTGA. This chain's CDR3 is CASSPQGNTEAFF. The DNA for the CDR3 is TGTGCCAGCAGCCCGCAGGGAAACACTGAAGCTTTCTTT.

V gene TRBV6-5 combines with J gene TRBJ2-5, with TRBD1 matching 7 bases. The CDR3 sequence is 14 residues long. Trimming cost V 5 bases and J 5 bases; bases outside gene matches: 8. Germline values: CDR1 MNHEY, CDR2 SVGAGI. CDR3 amino acids: CASSDGTARETQYF. CDR3 in DNA: TGTGCCAGCAGTGACGGGACAGCGAGGGAGACCCAGTACTTC.

The CDR3 loop is CASSSGLLSYNEQFF. The CDR3 DNA follows: TGTGCCAGCAGCTCGGGACTACTCTCCTACAATGAGCAGTTCTTC. The rearrangement links TRBV9 to TRBJ2-1; TRBD2 aligns across 7 bases. Germline V CDR1 and CDR2: SGDLS, YYNGEE. The CDR3 covers 15 residues. The ends lost 4 bases at V and 0 bases at J; junction bases unmatched: 4.

The chain carries TRBV18 and TRBJ2-7, with D unclear. The V and J ends lost 3 bases and 2 bases respectively, with 8 bases between them. The CDR3 consists of 13 residues. CDR1 and CDR2 (germline): KGHSH, LQKENI. CDR3 residues: CASSPPRTYEQYF. The CDR3 bases are TGTGCCAGCTCACCCCCCAGAACCTACGAGCAGTACTTC.

The sample holds a few counts of this clone. V and J are TRBV5-1 and TRBJ2-2; D unclear. Per the germline V gene, CDR1 is SGHRS and CDR2 is YFSETQ. The CDR3 length is 12 residues. V was clipped by 4 bases and J by 5 bases, with 6 bases between them. CDR3: CASSKSTGELFF. In DNA form, the CDR3 reads TGCGCCAGCAGCAAAAGTACCGGGGAGCTGTTTTTT. The whole variable domain, filled in from reference TRBV5-1 and TRBJ2-2, reads KAGVTQTPRYLIKTRGQQVTLSCSPISGHRSVSWYQQTPGQGLQFLFEYFSETQRNKGNFPGRFSGRQFSNSRSEMNVSTLELGDSALYLCASSKSTGELFFGEGSRLTVL.

The rearrangement links TRBV7-2 to TRBJ1-1; no definite D call. V was pared by 7 bases and J by 1 base, with 13 bases between. The CDR3 loop spans 14 amino acids. CDR1 and CDR2 from the germline V gene are SGHTA and FQGNSA. Written as DNA, the CDR3 is TGTGCCAGCACCGCGAGCGCAGAGAACACTGAAGCTTTCTTT. Its translation: CASTASAENTEAFF.

This clone was seen once. The V gene is TRBV5-1, the J gene TRBJ2-7; D remains ambiguous. Trimming took off 1 base at V and 1 base at J, with 9 bases between the two ends. Germline V gene lookup returns CDR1 SGHRS and CDR2 YFSETQ. The CDR3 totals 14 residues. This chain's CDR3 is CASSLRRASYEQYF. DNA for the CDR3: TGCGCCAGCAGCTTGAGACGGGCGTCCTACGAGCAGTACTTC. The entire variable domain, with the rest obtained from reference TRBV5-1 and TRBJ2-7, is as follows: KAGVTQTPRYLIKTRGQQVTLSCSPISGHRSVSWYQQTPGQGLQFLFEYFSETQRNKGNFPGRFSGRQFSNSRSEMNVSTLELGDSALYLCASSLRRASYEQYFGPGTRLTVT.

This rearrangement joins TRBV25-1 to TRBJ1-2; D might be TRBD1 (5 bases). V dropped 2 bases and J dropped 3 bases, with 19 bases sitting between them. Germline V lookup: CDR1 MGHDK, CDR2 SYGVNS. The CDR3 loop spans 17 amino acids. Here the CDR3 DNA reads TGTGCCAGCAGTGAACGACTATTCCAGGGAAGCTACTATGGCTACACCTTC. It yields the protein CASSERLFQGSYYGYTF.

CDR3 DNA sequence: TGTGCCAGCTCCGGGGGGGGGCCGGCCTTTGAGCAGTACTTC. Its protein is CASSGGGPAFEQYF. This rearrangement joins TRBV18 to TRBJ2-7; TRBD2 matches at 8 bases. CDR1 and CDR2 from the germline V gene are KGHSH and LQKENI. The CDR3 loop spans 14 amino acids. V was pared by 6 bases and J by 7 bases, with 11 bases of the junction left unmatched.

This clone was counted once. The rearrangement joins TRBV12-5 to TRBJ1-1; 9 positions agree with TRBD1. With 1 base clipped from V and 7 bases from J, the junction kept 13 bases outside the gene matches. CDR1 and CDR2 from the germline V gene are LGHNT and FRNRAP. The CDR3 runs 17 residues. The CDR3 sequence is CASGLGSGTGKEVEAFF. CDR3 nucleotide sequence: TGTGCTAGTGGTTTGGGATCCGGGACAGGGAAGGAAGTTGAAGCTTTCTTT.

The CDR3 DNA is TGTGCCAGCAGCCGCGTCGCGGGAGGGGTAGCAGGTGAGCAGTTCTTC. It specifies CASSRVAGGVAGEQFF. This chain uses TRBV11-3 with TRBJ2-1; 9 bases line up with TRBD2. The CDR3 loop spans 16 amino acids. CDR1 SGHNT and CDR2 YENEEA come from the germline V gene. V lost 5 bases and J lost 9; bases outside the gene matches: 14.